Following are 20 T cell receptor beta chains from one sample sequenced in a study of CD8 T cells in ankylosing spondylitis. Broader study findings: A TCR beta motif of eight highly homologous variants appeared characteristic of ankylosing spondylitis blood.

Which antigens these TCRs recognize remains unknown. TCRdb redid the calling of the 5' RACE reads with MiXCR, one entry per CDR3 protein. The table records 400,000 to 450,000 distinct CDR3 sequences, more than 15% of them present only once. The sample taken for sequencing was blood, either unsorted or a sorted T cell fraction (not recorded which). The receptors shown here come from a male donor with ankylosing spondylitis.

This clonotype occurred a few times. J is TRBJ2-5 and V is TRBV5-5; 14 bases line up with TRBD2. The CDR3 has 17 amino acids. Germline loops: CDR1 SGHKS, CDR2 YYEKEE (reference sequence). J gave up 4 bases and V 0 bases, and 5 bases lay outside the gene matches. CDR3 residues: CASSLGGLAGVRETQYF. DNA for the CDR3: TGTGCCAGCAGCTTGGGGGGACTAGCGGGAGTTAGAGAGACCCAGTACTTC.

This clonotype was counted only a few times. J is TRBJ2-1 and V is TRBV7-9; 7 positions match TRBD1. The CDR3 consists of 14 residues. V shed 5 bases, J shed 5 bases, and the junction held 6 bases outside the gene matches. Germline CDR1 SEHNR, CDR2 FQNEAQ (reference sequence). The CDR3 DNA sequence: TGTGCCAGCAGCAAGGGACAGTCCCACAATGAGCAGTTCTTC. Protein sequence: CASSKGQSHNEQFF. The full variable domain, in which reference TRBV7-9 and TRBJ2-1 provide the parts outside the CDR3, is DTGVSQNPRHKITKRGQNVTFRCDPISEHNRLYWYRQTLGQGPEFLTYFQNEAQLEKSRLLSDRFSAERPKGSFSTLEIQRTEQGDSAMYLCASSKGQSHNEQFFGPGTRLTVL.

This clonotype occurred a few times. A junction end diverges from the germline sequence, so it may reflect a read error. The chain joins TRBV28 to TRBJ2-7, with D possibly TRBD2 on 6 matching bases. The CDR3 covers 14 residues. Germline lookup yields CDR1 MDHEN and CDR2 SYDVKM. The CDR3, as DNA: TGTGCCAGCCTTAGCAGCGGGTTTGAACGAGCAGAGAACTTC. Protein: CASLSSGFERAENF. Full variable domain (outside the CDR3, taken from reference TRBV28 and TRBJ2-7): DVKVTQSSRYLVKRTGEKVFLECVQDMDHENMFWYRQDPGLGLRLIYFSYDVKMKEKGDIPEGYSVSREKKERFSLILESASTNQTSMYLCASLSSGFERAENFGPGTRLTVT.

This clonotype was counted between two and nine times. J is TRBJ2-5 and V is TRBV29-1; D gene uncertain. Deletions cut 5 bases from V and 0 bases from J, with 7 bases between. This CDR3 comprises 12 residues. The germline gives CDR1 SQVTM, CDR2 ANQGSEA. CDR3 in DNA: TGCAGCGTTCTCGAGGACCAAGAGACCCAGTACTTC. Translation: CSVLEDQETQYF.

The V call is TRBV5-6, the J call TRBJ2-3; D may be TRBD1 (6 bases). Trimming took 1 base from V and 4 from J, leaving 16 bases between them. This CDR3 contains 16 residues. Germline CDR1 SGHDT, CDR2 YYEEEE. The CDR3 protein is CASSLTRQVVSDTQYF. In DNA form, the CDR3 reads TGTGCCAGCAGCTTGACCCGACAGGTGGTTTCAGATACGCAGTATTTT.

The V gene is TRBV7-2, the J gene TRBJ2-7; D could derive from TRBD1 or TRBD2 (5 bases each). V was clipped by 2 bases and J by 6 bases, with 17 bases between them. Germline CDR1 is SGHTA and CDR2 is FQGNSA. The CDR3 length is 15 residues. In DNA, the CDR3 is TGTGCCAGCAGCTTATTTGGGACGGACGGAGCCGAGCAGTACTTC. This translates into CASSLFGTDGAEQYF.

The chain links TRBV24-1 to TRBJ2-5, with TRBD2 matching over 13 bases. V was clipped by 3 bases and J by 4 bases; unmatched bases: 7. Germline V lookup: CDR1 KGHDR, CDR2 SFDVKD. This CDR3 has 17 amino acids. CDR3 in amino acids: CATSDPTSGRVPETQYF. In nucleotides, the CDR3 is TGTGCCACCAGTGATCCTACTAGCGGGAGGGTCCCAGAGACCCAGTACTTC.

The CDR3 is CASSGGKPYGYTF. Written as DNA, the CDR3 is TGTGCCAGCAGTGGCGGGAAACCCTATGGCTACACCTTC. The chain joins TRBV6-1 to TRBJ1-2; D is unclear. V shed 4 bases and J shed 4 bases, with 10 bases lying between them. Germline V gives CDR1 MNHNS, CDR2 SASEGT. The CDR3 totals 13 residues.

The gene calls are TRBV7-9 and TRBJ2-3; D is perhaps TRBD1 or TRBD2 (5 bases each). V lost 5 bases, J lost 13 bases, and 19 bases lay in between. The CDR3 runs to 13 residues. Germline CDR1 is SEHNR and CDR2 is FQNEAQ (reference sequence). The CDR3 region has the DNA TGTGCCAGCAGCCCCTCCGGGACGACCGGGGAGTATTTT. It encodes CASSPSGTTGEYF.

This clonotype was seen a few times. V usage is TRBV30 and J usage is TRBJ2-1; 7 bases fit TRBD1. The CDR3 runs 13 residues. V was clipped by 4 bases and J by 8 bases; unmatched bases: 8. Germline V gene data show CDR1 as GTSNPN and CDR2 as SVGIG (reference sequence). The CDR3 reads CAWNPRGGDEQFF. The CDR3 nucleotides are TGTGCCTGGAACCCACGAGGGGGCGATGAGCAGTTCTTC.

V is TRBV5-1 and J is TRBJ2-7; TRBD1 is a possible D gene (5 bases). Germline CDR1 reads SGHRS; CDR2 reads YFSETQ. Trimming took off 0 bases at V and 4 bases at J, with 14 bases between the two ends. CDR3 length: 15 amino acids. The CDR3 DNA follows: TGCGCCAGCAGCTTGGCCTCTGACAGCCTATACGAGCAGTACTTC. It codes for CASSLASDSLYEQYF. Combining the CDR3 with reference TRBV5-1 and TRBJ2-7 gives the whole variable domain KAGVTQTPRYLIKTRGQQVTLSCSPISGHRSVSWYQQTPGQGLQFLFEYFSETQRNKGNFPGRFSGRQFSNSRSEMNVSTLELGDSALYLCASSLASDSLYEQYFGPGTRLTVT.

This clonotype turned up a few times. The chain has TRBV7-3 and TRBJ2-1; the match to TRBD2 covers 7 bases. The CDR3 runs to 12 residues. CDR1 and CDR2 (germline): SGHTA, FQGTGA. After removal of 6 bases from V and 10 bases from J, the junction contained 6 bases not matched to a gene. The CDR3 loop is CASSHGLGEQFF. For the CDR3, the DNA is TGTGCCAGCAGTCACGGACTAGGCGAGCAGTTCTTC.

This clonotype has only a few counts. The CDR3 DNA reads as TGTGCCAGCAGCCGGGCCCCTGATGGCTACACCTTC. Translation: CASSRAPDGYTF. V is TRBV3-1 and J is TRBJ1-2; the D is unclear. The V gene lost 4 bases and the J gene lost 6 bases, with 9 bases spanning the gap. The CDR3 spans 12 residues. Germline V gene data show CDR1 as LGHDT and CDR2 as YNNKEL (reference sequence).

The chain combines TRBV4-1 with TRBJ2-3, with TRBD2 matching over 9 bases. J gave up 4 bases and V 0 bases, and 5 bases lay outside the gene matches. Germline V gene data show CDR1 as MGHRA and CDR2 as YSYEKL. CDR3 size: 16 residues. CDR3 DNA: TGCGCCAGCAGCCAAGAGTTCCGACTAGCGGCAGATACGCAGTATTTT. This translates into CASSQEFRLAADTQYF.

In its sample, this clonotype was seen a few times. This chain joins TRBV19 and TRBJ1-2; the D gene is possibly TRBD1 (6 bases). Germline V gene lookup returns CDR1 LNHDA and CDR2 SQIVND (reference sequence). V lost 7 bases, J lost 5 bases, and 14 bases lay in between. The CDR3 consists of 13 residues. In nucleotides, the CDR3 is TGTGCCAGTATCCGAACAGGGTCATATGGCTACACCTTC. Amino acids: CASIRTGSYGYTF.

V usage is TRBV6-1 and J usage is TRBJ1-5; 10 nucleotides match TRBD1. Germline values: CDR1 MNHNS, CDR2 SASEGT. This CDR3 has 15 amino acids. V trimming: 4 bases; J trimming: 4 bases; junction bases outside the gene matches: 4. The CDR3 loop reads CASSVSGQGNQPQHF. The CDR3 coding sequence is TGTGCCAGCAGTGTCTCGGGACAGGGGAATCAGCCCCAGCATTTT.

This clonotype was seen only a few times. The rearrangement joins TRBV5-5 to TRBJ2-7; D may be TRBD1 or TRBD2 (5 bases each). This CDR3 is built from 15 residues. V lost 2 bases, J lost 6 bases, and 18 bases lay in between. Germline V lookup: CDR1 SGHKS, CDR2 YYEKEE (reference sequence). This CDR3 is CASSFADSGRTEQYF. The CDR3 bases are TGTGCCAGCAGCTTTGCAGACAGCGGTCGTACCGAGCAGTACTTC. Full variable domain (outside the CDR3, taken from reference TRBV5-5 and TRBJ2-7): DAGVTQSPTHLIKTRGQQVTLRCSPISGHKSVSWYQQVLGQGPQFIFQYYEKEERGRGNFPDRFSARQFPNYSSELNVNALLLGDSALYLCASSFADSGRTEQYFGPGTRLTVT.

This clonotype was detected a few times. CDR3 nucleotide sequence: TGTGCCAGCGGATGGACAGGGGGCTCCAGCTACACCTTC. Translating it yields CASGWTGGSSYTF. This chain links TRBV12-3 or TRBV12-4 with TRBJ1-2; TRBD1 matches 11 bases. The CDR3 has 13 amino acids. V lost 8 bases, J lost 9 bases, and 8 bases stayed unmatched.

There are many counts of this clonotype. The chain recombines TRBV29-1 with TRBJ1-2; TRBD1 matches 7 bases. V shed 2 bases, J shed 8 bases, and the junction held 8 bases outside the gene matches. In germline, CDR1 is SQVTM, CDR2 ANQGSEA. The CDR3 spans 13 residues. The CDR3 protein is CSVEKGGASGYTF. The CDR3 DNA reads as TGCAGCGTTGAAAAAGGGGGCGCATCAGGCTACACCTTC.

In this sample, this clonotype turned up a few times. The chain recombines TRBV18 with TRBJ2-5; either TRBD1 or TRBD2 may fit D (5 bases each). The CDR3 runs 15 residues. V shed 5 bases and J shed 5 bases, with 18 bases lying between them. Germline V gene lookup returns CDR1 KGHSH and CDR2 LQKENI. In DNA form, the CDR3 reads TGTGCCAGCTCAACCCCGTTTCGCGAGGGGGAGACCCAGTACTTC. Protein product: CASSTPFREGETQYF.